The following is a TCR beta chain sequence with its context. This specimen comes from a study of blood T cell repertoires in COVID-19. Background on the study: Acute-phase and convalescent COVID-19 samples originated in the United States, Italy and Spain. The cDNA or gDNA used as material had been derived from T cells, B-cell-depleted T cells, or PBMCs.

After removal of 2 bases from V and 0 bases from J, the junction contained 14 bases not matched to a gene. Germline V gives CDR1 ENHRY, CDR2 SYGVKD. This CDR3 contains 21 residues. Original processing notes: Estimation of nucleated cell counts was performed using reference gene primer amplification. TCRdb's table, derived via immunoSEQ multiplex PCR, lists solely in-frame clones and lacks some. V and J calls and clone size come straight from that table; D and trimming were deduced from the DNA. The sample holds around 250,000 clones, approximately 80% seen once. The receptor's source is a human donor in a cohort sampled during active COVID-19. V is TRBV10-3 and J is TRBJ2-6; 9 nucleotides agree with TRBD1. Sequenced input: peripheral blood. CDR3 loop: CAISERGGPGQGFSGANVLTF. DNA for the CDR3: TGTGCCATCAGTGAGAGGGGGGGTCCGGGACAGGGATTCTCTGGGGCCAACGTCCTGACTTTC.